A single TCR beta chain is shown here with its context. Its antigen is not identified. It was after roughly 11 days of culture that CD4+ T cells were isolated. BNT162b2 vaccine or mRNA-1273 vaccine was given to participants in two doses. Sequencing was performed with immunoSEQ multiplex PCR; in TCRdb, only in-frame clones are kept and a portion is missing. This table has 25,000 to 35,000 clones, about 74% appearing once. The data stem from a study of vaccination effects on CD4 cells after COVID-19. Trimming stripped 3 bases from V and 5 bases from J, with 13 bases between. Germline V CDR1 and CDR2: DFQATT, SNEGSKA (reference sequence). The CDR3 consists of 13 residues.

The rearrangement joins TRBV20-1 to TRBJ2-5, with D uncertain. The specimen was CD4+ T cells from PBMCs cultured without peptide, collected after COVID-19 vaccination. The TCR originated in a human donor who received a COVID-19 vaccine. DNA of the CDR3: TGCAGTGCTAGTTGGCCCAGAAGGGAGACCCAGTACTTC. This encodes CSASWPRRETQYF.